This paragraph reports one T cell receptor beta chain. The sample originates from a study of cytomegalovirus exposure and HLA in healthy donors. Primers for the PCR totalled 60 Vbeta and 13 Jbeta. Produced via immunoSEQ multiplex PCR; TCRdb's table is partial and in-frame only. The data hold approximately 150,000 clones, with 75% observed a single time. The sample consisted of PBMCs. The TCR sequence derives from a man younger than 35 in good health and CMV-seropositive.

DNA of the CDR3: TGTGCCAGCAGTTCCCAGGTGACAGGGCGGTATGATGGCTACACCTTC. Its translation: CASSSQVTGRYDGYTF. V is TRBV4-2 and J is TRBJ1-2, with TRBD1 identical over 7 bases. CDR3 size: 16 residues. CDR1 LGHNA and CDR2 YNFKEQ come from the germline V gene. Trimming at V came to 6 bases and at J to 6 bases, leaving 16 bases not matched to a gene.